These 20 T cell receptor beta chains were all obtained from the same sample, sequenced in a study of naive and memory T cell subsets. Treatment specified: skin biopsy from PPD injection site in Mantoux-positive individual. Input was 1 to 1000 ng of DNase-treated total RNA without cell sorting. Blood and skin TCR RNA was reverse transcribed with alpha and beta constant primers. TCRdb re-analysed the UMI-ligation and nested PCR reads in MiXCR, keeping a single row per CDR3 protein. This table has 15,000 to 20,000 distinct CDR3 sequences, roughly 9% appearing once. The source material was skin, sampled from a tuberculin skin test site. These receptors all stem from an adult in good health.

This chain uses TRBV6-5 with TRBJ2-2, with D perhaps matching TRBD1 (6 bases). V was clipped by 5 bases and J by 5 bases, with 15 bases between them. CDR3 length: 15 amino acids. The germline V gene has CDR1 MNHEY and CDR2 SVGAGI. CDR3 sequence (DNA): TGTGCCAGCAGTCACTTGACAGGATTGACCGGGGAGCTGTTTTTT. It yields the protein CASSHLTGLTGELFF.

The chain links TRBV27 to TRBJ1-1, with 9 bases identical to TRBD1. Germline CDR1 and CDR2: MNHEY and SMNVEV (reference sequence). V lost 6 bases and J lost 6; bases outside the gene matches: 11. The CDR3 length is 15 residues. CDR3 sequence: CASRSGQGRLAEAFF. The CDR3 nucleotides are TGTGCCAGCAGAAGTGGACAGGGGAGGCTTGCTGAAGCTTTCTTT.

This clonotype was seen many times. This sequence joins TRBV7-3 and TRBJ2-4; D remains unclear. This CDR3 contains 12 residues. Germline V gene sequence: CDR1 SGHTA, CDR2 FQGTGA. CDR3: CRGGLAKNIQYF. As DNA, the CDR3 is TGTAGAGGCGGTCTAGCCAAAAACATTCAGTACTTC.

The rearrangement uses TRBV28 and TRBJ2-1; weak D call: TRBD2 (5 bases). Trimming stripped 1 base from V and 0 bases from J, with 10 bases between. Germline lookup yields CDR1 MDHEN and CDR2 SYDVKM. The CDR3 loop spans 16 amino acids. The CDR3 DNA reads TGTGCCAGCAGTTTATTTGGGCGGGCCTCCTACAATGAGCAGTTCTTC. Translating gives CASSLFGRASYNEQFF.

By sample fraction, this clonotype is medium-sized. The CDR3, as DNA: TGTGCCAGCAGTTACGAGACCGCGACTGAAGCTTTCTTT. Protein product: CASSYETATEAFF. The rearrangement links TRBV6-2 or TRBV6-3 to TRBJ1-1; D call uncertain. This CDR3 contains 13 residues. Germline V lookup: CDR1 MNHEY, CDR2 SVGEGT. The V end lost 2 bases, the J end lost 5 bases, and 9 bases lay between the germline ends.

This clonotype was found a few times. This chain uses TRBV3-1 with TRBJ1-5; D is unresolved. V lost 4 bases to trimming and J lost 3 bases, with 10 bases between them. Germline loops: CDR1 LGHDT, CDR2 YNNKEL (reference sequence). The CDR3 is 14 amino acids. CDR3 DNA sequence: TGTGCCAGCAGCCCCAGAGGAGTCAATCAGCCCCAGCATTTT. Protein: CASSPRGVNQPQHF.

In this sample, this clonotype turned up many times. The V gene is TRBV2, the J gene TRBJ2-1; D might be TRBD2 (6 bases). Trimming removed 8 bases from V and 3 bases from J, with 17 bases in between. CDR3 length: 15 amino acids. The germline V gene has CDR1 SNHLY and CDR2 FYNNEI. The chain's CDR3 is CASCRISGLYNEQFF. In nucleotides, the CDR3 is TGTGCCAGCTGCAGAATTAGCGGCCTCTACAATGAGCAGTTCTTC.

This clonotype has a handful of counts. The V call is TRBV11-2, the J call TRBJ2-3; no reliable D call. The V gene lost 5 bases and the J gene lost 4 bases, with 13 bases spanning the gap. The germline CDR1 and CDR2 sequences are SGHAT and FQNNGV. There are 14 residues in the CDR3. CDR3: CASSPDMFPDTQYF. CDR3 in DNA: TGTGCCAGCAGCCCCGACATGTTCCCAGATACGCAGTATTTT.

This clonotype has ten or more counts. The chain has TRBV15 and TRBJ2-1; unclear D gene. Germline loops: CDR1 LNHNV, CDR2 YYDKDF (reference sequence). This CDR3 contains 13 residues. Deletions cut 4 bases from V and 6 bases from J, with 10 bases between. The CDR3 DNA follows: TGTGCCACCAGCATTCAGCCTCCCAATGAGCAGTTCTTC. Protein: CATSIQPPNEQFF.

The genes are TRBV7-2 and TRBJ2-2; D unresolved. CDR3 size: 15 residues. V was pared by 6 bases and J by 6 bases, with 17 bases between. Germline V gives CDR1 SGHTA, CDR2 FQGNSA. CDR3 sequence reads: CASRRRWGSAGELFF. Here the CDR3 DNA reads TGTGCCAGCAGAAGACGATGGGGTAGTGCCGGGGAGCTGTTTTTT.

This clonotype was found many times. The chain links TRBV4-3 to TRBJ2-7; TRBD2 agrees at 8 bases. This CDR3 has 14 amino acids. V was clipped by 0 bases and J by 9 bases; unmatched bases: 7. The germline V gene has CDR1 LGHNA and CDR2 YSLEER. CDR3 DNA sequence: TGCGCCAGCAGCCAAGAGCGGGGGGCCCCGGCGCAGTACTTC. Protein: CASSQERGAPAQYF.

This clonotype was found many times. This chain connects TRBV28 to TRBJ2-1; 14 bases align to TRBD2. V trimming: 2 bases; J trimming: 14 bases; junction bases outside the gene matches: 11. The CDR3 runs to 16 residues. CDR1 is MDHEN and CDR2 is SYDVKM in the germline V gene. The CDR3 nucleotides read TGTGCCAGCAGTTTAGTTCCGGGACTAGCGGGAGAAAGCAAGTTCTTC. Residues: CASSLVPGLAGESKFF.

This clonotype was counted at least ten times. The V gene is TRBV9, the J gene TRBJ2-3, with 9 positions matching TRBD2. Losses at the gene ends were 3 bases for V and 3 bases for J; bases not matched to a gene: 8. In germline, CDR1 is SGDLS, CDR2 YYNGEE. The CDR3 is 16 amino acids. The CDR3, as DNA: TGTGCCAGCAGCGCCCGTGAGGGACTAGCAACAGATACGCAGTATTTT. This translates into CASSAREGLATDTQYF.

This clonotype occurred many times. The chain couples TRBV20-1 to TRBJ2-3, with D possibly TRBD1 on 6 matching bases. The CDR3 has 16 residues. The germline V gene encodes CDR1 DFQATT and CDR2 SNEGSKA (reference sequence). V was clipped by 3 bases and J by 3 bases, with 19 bases between them. The CDR3 region has the DNA TGCAGTGCTAGGGAACATAGGGGGATTTGGACAGATACGCAGTATTTT. Protein product: CSAREHRGIWTDTQYF.

This clonotype was recorded many times. The J gene is TRBJ1-3, the V gene TRBV20-1; 8 nucleotides agree with TRBD1. This CDR3 has 15 amino acids. J lost 3 bases, V lost 4 bases, and 8 bases had no gene match. From germline, CDR1 is DFQATT and CDR2 SNEGSKA (reference sequence). In nucleotides, the CDR3 is TGCAGTGCTAAGTTGACAGGGGAAAATGGAAACACCATATATTTT. Amino acids: CSAKLTGENGNTIYF.

This clonotype occurred many times. The rearrangement joins TRBV13 to TRBJ1-6; D is unclear. Trimming pared 1 base from V and 7 bases from J, leaving 14 bases between. The CDR3 has 16 amino acids. CDR1 is PRHDT and CDR2 is FYEKMQ in the germline V gene (reference sequence). This CDR3 is CASSLEAGFGNSPLHF. The CDR3 nucleotides read TGTGCCAGCAGCTTAGAGGCCGGTTTCGGGAATTCACCCCTCCACTTT.

This chain links TRBV28 with TRBJ2-6, with D perhaps given as TRBD1 or TRBD2 (5 bases each). This CDR3 is built from 15 residues. Trimming cost V 5 bases and J 5 bases, with 13 bases left between them. The germline V gene has CDR1 MDHEN and CDR2 SYDVKM. The CDR3 DNA is TGTGCCAGCAGTGAGTCGGGGCTCTGGGCCAACGTCCTGACTTTC. As protein: CASSESGLWANVLTF.

This clonotype was counted between two and nine times. The chain uses TRBV11-2 and TRBJ2-2, with a weak D call TRBD2 (5 bases). Germline CDR1 SGHAT, CDR2 FQNNGV. V was shortened by 0 bases and J by 6 bases, with 11 bases between the two germline ends. This CDR3 contains 15 residues. The CDR3 nucleotides are TGTGCCAGCAGCTTAGACCTCGGAGGATCCGGGGAGCTGTTTTTT. This gives the protein CASSLDLGGSGELFF.

This clonotype was recorded at least ten times. The J gene is TRBJ2-3, the V gene TRBV12-3 or TRBV12-4; 8 bases are shared with TRBD1. The CDR3 is 14 residues long. The V gene end was trimmed by 4 bases and the J gene end by 6 bases; junction bases not matched to a gene: 6. The CDR3 DNA reads as TGTGCCAGCAGTTCGAACACAGGGGGGGATACGCAGTATTTT. It is translated as CASSSNTGGDTQYF.

This chain joins TRBV24-1 and TRBJ2-3, with TRBD1 matching 7 bases. With 2 bases clipped from V and 5 bases from J, the junction kept 12 bases outside the gene matches. The CDR3 consists of 17 residues. The V gene's germline CDR1 is KGHDR and CDR2 SFDVKD. As DNA, the CDR3 is TGTGCCACCAGTGATTCCGATACCAGGGGGTTGGTAGATACGCAGTATTTT. It encodes CATSDSDTRGLVDTQYF.